Listed below are T cell receptor beta chains from one sample, sequenced in a study of post-analysis software for immune sequencing data. In TCRdb, the PCR reads were re-called with MiXCR into one record per CDR3 protein. The sample lists roughly 800,000 distinct CDR3 sequences, 25% to 30% seen once, with roughly 0.53% in the top ten. The material sequenced was blood. These receptors were collected from a girl aged 10-17 years with multiple sclerosis. Each CDR3 is given with its conserved first and last residue. Fields, in order: clone size, J gene, V gene, D gene, CDR3 DNA, CDR3 protein. The D gene is left open where the match is weak. The size field is filled for only some rows; it gives once, few, many or a size class.

many | TRBJ1-2 | TRBV11-2 | TRBD1 | TGTGCCAGCAGTGGACAGGGGGCCGGTGGCTACACCTTC | CASSGQGAGGYTF
NA | TRBJ1-5 | TRBV7-9 | TRBD1 | TGTGCCAGCAGCCGGGACAGTCAGTCCCAGCATTTT | CASSRDSQSQHF
few | TRBJ2-7 | TRBV29-1 | TRBD2 | TGCAGCGTTGGCCGGGGGACTAGCGGGATCCCACGAACCTACGAGCAGTACTTC | CSVGRGTSGIPRTYEQYF
NA | TRBJ2-6 | TRBV27 | NA | TGTGCCAGCTCAACAGGCCGGAGGAGGGCCAACGTCCTGACTTTC | CASSTGRRRANVLTF
NA | TRBJ1-6 | TRBV6-5 | TRBD1 | TGTGCCAGCAGGACAGGGTCGACACCCCTCCACTTT | CASRTGSTPLHF
NA | TRBJ1-5 | TRBV20-1 | NA | TGCAGTGCCAACCGGGACAATAGCAATCAGCCCCGGCATTTT | CSANRDNSNQPRHF
NA | TRBJ2-5 | TRBV24-1 | NA | TGTGCCACGGCAGGGACCCAGTACTTC | CATAGTQYF
NA | TRBJ2-1 | TRBV20-1 | TRBD2 | TGCAGTGCTAGTCCGCTAGCGGGGCGGGGGAGCTCCTACAATGAGCAGTTCTTC | CSASPLAGRGSSYNEQFF
few | TRBJ2-1 | TRBV10-1 | NA | TGCGCCAGCAGTGAAGGGCTAATGGATGAGCAGTTCTTC | CASSEGLMDEQFF
few | TRBJ1-1 | TRBV4-3 | TRBD1 | TGCGCCAGCAGCCAATGGACAGGGATGCCTGAAGCTTTCTTT | CASSQWTGMPEAFF
few | TRBJ1-1 | TRBV3-1 | NA | TGTGCCAGCAGCCAAGACAGTCTGGGCACTGAAGCTTTCTTT | CASSQDSLGTEAFF
NA | TRBJ2-5 | TRBV3-1 | NA | TGTGCCAGCAGCCAAGATATGGAGGGTACCCAGTACTTC | CASSQDMEGTQYF
NA | TRBJ1-5 | TRBV7-2 | NA | TGTGCCAGCAGTAGCGGGTCCAGGCCTCAGCCCCAGCATTTT | CASSSGSRPQPQHF
few | TRBJ2-1 | TRBV12-3/TRBV12-4 | NA | TGTGCCAGCAGTTCCCGCGGGGGCAACTCCTACAATGAGCAGTTCTTC | CASSSRGGNSYNEQFF
few | TRBJ1-6 | TRBV12-3/TRBV12-4 | NA | TGTGCCAGCAGTTTACCCTCAGGGCGACCCCTCCACTTT | CASSLPSGRPLHF
few | TRBJ1-2 | TRBV7-2 | NA | TGTGCCAGCAGCTTAGGATGGAGGGAGGGGGGCTACACCTTC | CASSLGWREGGYTF
few | TRBJ2-1 | TRBV7-9 | TRBD1 | TGTGCCAGCAGCGGATCCGGGACAGGGCTTAGAAAGAGTTACAATGAGCAGTTCTTC | CASSGSGTGLRKSYNEQFF
NA | TRBJ1-2 | TRBV12-3/TRBV12-4 | NA | TGTGCCAGCAGCTCACCGGTGCTCTATGGCTACACCTTC | CASSSPVLYGYTF
NA | TRBJ2-1 | TRBV11-2 | NA | TGTGCCAGCAGCTTTGGTCGATATGAGCAGTTCTTC | CASSFGRYEQFF
NA | TRBJ2-3 | TRBV7-2 | TRBD2 | TGTGCCAGCAGCTCACAGACCGGGGGGGCCGCAGATACGCAGTATTTT | CASSSQTGGAADTQYF
NA | TRBJ2-2 | TRBV14 | NA | TGTGCCAGCAGCCAGGCGTTAGGGGAGCTGTTTTTT | CASSQALGELFF
few | TRBJ2-1 | TRBV15 | NA | TGTGCCACCAGCACAAACCGAGGGACCTACAATGAGCAGTTCTTC | CATSTNRGTYNEQFF
NA | TRBJ2-1 | TRBV29-1 | NA | TGCAGCGTCAAACTACGGGAGCCCTCCTACAATGAGCAGTTCTTC | CSVKLREPSYNEQFF
few | TRBJ2-3 | TRBV6-6 | TRBD1 | TGTGCCAGCAGTTACCCAGGGGGCCTCACAGATACGCAGTATTTT | CASSYPGGLTDTQYF
NA | TRBJ1-2 | TRBV9 | TRBD1 | TGTGCCAGCAGCGAGGGCCCTACCGGGACAGGGGCCTATGGCTACACCTTC | CASSEGPTGTGAYGYTF
few | TRBJ2-5 | TRBV20-1 | NA | TGCAGTGCTATGTCGGCTAGAGAAGAGACCCAGTACTTC | CSAMSAREETQYF
many | TRBJ2-3 | TRBV6-2/TRBV6-3 | NA | TGTGCCAGCAGTTACTCCTCCACAGATACGCAGTATTTT | CASSYSSTDTQYF
NA | TRBJ1-4 | TRBV28 | NA | TGTGCCAGCAGCCCGCTGGAGGTCTCTAATGAAAAACTGTTTTTT | CASSPLEVSNEKLFF
many | TRBJ2-1 | TRBV6-2/TRBV6-3 | TRBD2 | TGTGCCAGCAGCCCAACACGATGGGCTAGCGGGAGAAATGAGCAGTTCTTC | CASSPTRWASGRNEQFF
NA | TRBJ1-6 | TRBV12-3/TRBV12-4 | NA | TGTGCCAGCAGTTTCGGGGGGCCTAATTCACCCCTCCACTTT | CASSFGGPNSPLHF
NA | TRBJ2-6 | TRBV20-1 | NA | TGCAGTGCTAGCGTAGGCGGAGTTCTATCCTCTGGGGCCAACGTCCTGACTTTC | CSASVGGVLSSGANVLTF
few | TRBJ2-7 | TRBV7-2 | NA | TGTGCCAGCAGACAACTCCGGGAACCCCAGTACTTC | CASRQLREPQYF
few | TRBJ1-5 | TRBV20-1 | NA | TGCAGTGCTAGGGGCGGGAACAATCAGCCCCAGCATTTT | CSARGGNNQPQHF